The source of this T cell receptor beta chain is a study of T cell responses to AZD1222 COVID-19 vaccine. Of note for this clone: Its antigen is currently unknown.

General observations from the study: Regions left unmutated in variants are reportedly the target of nearly half of spike-specific TCRs.

Produced via immunoSEQ multiplex PCR; TCRdb's table is partial and in-frame only. Here the sample spans about 190,000 clones, approximately 92% being singletons. CDR3 length: 16 residues. Germline CDR1 reads SEHNR; CDR2 reads FQNEAQ (reference sequence). V lost 2 bases and J 1 base, leaving 14 bases between the germline ends. The sequencing here drew on peripheral blood, taken on day 0 of AZD1222 vaccination. The gene calls are TRBV7-9 and TRBJ1-1, with D hard to call. This TCR was recovered from an adult in good health. The CDR3 DNA reads as TGTGCCAGCAGCTTATGGAGACTAGGGCGGAACACTGAAGCTTTCTTT. It is translated as CASSLWRLGRNTEAFF.